This T cell receptor beta chain was retrieved from a study of cytomegalovirus exposure and HLA in healthy donors. Study results and limitations: In a later analysis, a genetic analysis reported fewer productive-TCR N-insertions in an Asian-associated ancestry cluster than the cohort average.

The donors were healthy bone marrow donors. As to this clone: Its specificity is unknown.

PCR was performed using 60 Vbeta and 13 Jbeta primers. In the source study's methods: As a later analysis found, there were 70 million to 80 million unique TCR beta chains, of which roughly 11 million were shared. The repertoire was sequenced with immunoSEQ multiplex PCR; TCRdb's copy has only in-frame clones and lacks some. V, J and clone size derive from that table, while D and trimming were established from the DNA sequence. Of tens of thousands of clones listed, approximately 80% are singletons. The sequenced sample was PBMCs. This TCR was recovered from a male donor in good health and CMV-seronegative.

The CDR3 sequence: CASMTGIGSPLHF. CDR3 in DNA: TGTGCCAGTATGACAGGGATCGGTTCACCCCTCCACTTT. The J gene is TRBJ1-6, the V gene TRBV6-1; 7 bases are a match to TRBD1. This CDR3 has 13 residues. From germline, CDR1 is MNHNS and CDR2 SASEGT. With 9 bases clipped from V and 9 bases from J, the junction kept 8 bases outside the gene matches.